This paragraph reports one T cell receptor (beta chain). As originally analysed: Estimation of nucleated cell counts was performed using reference gene primer amplification. TCRdb's copy holds only in-frame clones and misses some; the assay was immunoSEQ multiplex PCR. V, J and clone size were drawn from that table, and D and trimming were deduced from the DNA. This table holds 190,000 or so clones, roughly 92% found once. The data are from a study of blood T cell repertoires in COVID-19. Study-wide background: Samples of COVID-19 (acute and convalescent) were obtained from the United States, Italy and Spain. T cells, B-cell-depleted T cells, or PBMCs provided the cDNA or gDNA that served as material.

The CDR3 extends over 18 amino acids. V shed 3 bases and J shed 3 bases, with 24 bases lying between them. The germline V gene encodes CDR1 SGHKS and CDR2 YYEKEE (reference sequence). Patients in Seattle were enrolled during active infection, then followed longitudinally. The rearrangement uses TRBV5-5 and TRBJ2-5; a weak D match, TRBD2 (5 bases). This clonotype was obtained from a man between 25 and 39 years old with COVID-19, enrolled during active disease. Source material: peripheral blood. This CDR3 is CASSSRDTSLVPKETQYF. The CDR3, as DNA: TGTGCCAGCAGCTCGAGGGATACAAGCCTGGTGCCGAAAGAGACCCAGTACTTC.